These 24 T cell receptor beta chains share one sample of origin, sequenced in a study of cytomegalovirus exposure and HLA in healthy donors. TCRdb's table, derived via immunoSEQ multiplex PCR, lists solely in-frame clones and lacks some. The data contain under 100,000 clones, about 96% of them singletons. The sample comprised PBMCs. These receptors came from a man in his late teens or twenties in good health and CMV-seronegative.

The chain joins TRBV23-1 to TRBJ2-7; D is possibly TRBD1 (6 bases). TRBV23-1 belongs to the ORF category, with a function that is uncertain. Trimming stripped 7 bases from V and 0 bases from J, with 16 bases between. The CDR3 runs 15 residues. The chain's CDR3 is CASTIDRPSSYEQYF. Written as DNA, the CDR3 is TGCGCCAGCACCATAGACAGGCCGAGCTCCTACGAGCAGTACTTC.

The chain is built from TRBV28 and TRBJ1-5, with a tentative D call TRBD1 (6 bases). Germline V gives CDR1 MDHEN, CDR2 SYDVKM. V dropped 2 bases and J dropped 7 bases, with 12 bases sitting between them. There are 14 residues in the CDR3. The CDR3 bases are TGTGCCAGCAGTTTAAACAGGGCCGGCCAGCCCCAGCATTTT. As protein: CASSLNRAGQPQHF.

The V call is TRBV10-1, the J call TRBJ2-3, with D unclear. V lost 0 bases and J lost 0, with 13 bases in between. The CDR3 runs 17 residues. The germline V gene encodes CDR1 WNHNN and CDR2 SYGVQD (reference sequence). The CDR3 loop is CASSESSQPTSTDTQYF. CDR3 in DNA: TGCGCCAGCAGTGAGTCGTCTCAACCCACTAGCACAGATACGCAGTATTTT.

The V call is TRBV2, the J call TRBJ2-1, with D possibly matching TRBD2 (5 bases). The CDR3 is made up of 13 amino acids. Germline values: CDR1 SNHLY, CDR2 FYNNEI. Trimming pared 8 bases from V and 0 bases from J, leaving 8 bases between. CDR3 nucleotides: TGTGCCAGCCGGGGAGCCTCCTACAATGAGCAGTTCTTC. Its protein product is CASRGASYNEQFF.

This chain uses TRBV6-7 with TRBJ1-5, with TRBD1 as a possible D gene (6 bases). TRBV6-7 is assigned to the ORF class and has an uncertain function. This CDR3 is built from 17 residues. Trimming took off 2 bases at V and 5 bases at J, with 19 bases between the two ends. The CDR3 DNA sequence: TGTGCCAGCAGTTACGGGACACAGGGTGATAGTCATCAGCCCCAGCATTTT. Its translation is CASSYGTQGDSHQPQHF.

This chain uses TRBV28 with TRBJ2-7; possibly TRBD1 for D (5 bases). The V and J ends lost 5 bases and 4 bases respectively, with 27 bases between them. The CDR3 is made up of 18 amino acids. Germline V lookup: CDR1 MDHEN, CDR2 SYDVKM. This chain's CDR3 is CASSQRTPRVLLVYEQYF. CDR3 coding DNA: TGTGCCAGCAGTCAACGGACACCACGGGTCCTTTTAGTTTACGAGCAGTACTTC.

The J gene is TRBJ1-2, the V gene TRBV19; D gene uncertain. CDR1 is LNHDA, CDR2 SQIVND, per germline (reference sequence). Deletions cut 5 bases from V and 8 bases from J, with 12 bases between. CDR3 length: 12 amino acids. Here the CDR3 reads CASSGRGGGYTF. Here the CDR3 DNA reads TGTGCCAGTAGTGGGAGAGGTGGAGGCTACACCTTC.

The chain carries TRBV15 and TRBJ1-3; TRBD1 aligns across 7 bases. The CDR3 has 15 residues. The germline V gene encodes CDR1 LNHNV and CDR2 YYDKDF (reference sequence). Trimming took 8 bases from V and 2 from J; bases not matched to a gene: 9. The DNA for the CDR3 is TGTGCCACCGAAATTCCAGGGGGGCCTGGAAACACCATATATTTT. It translates to CATEIPGGPGNTIYF.

The rearrangement links TRBV6-6 to TRBJ1-2; no reliable D call. Trimming shortened V by 4 bases and J by 3 bases, and 12 bases separated the two germline ends. The CDR3 covers 14 residues. The V gene's germline CDR1 is MNHNY and CDR2 SVGAGI (reference sequence). CDR3: CASSSDGGDYGYTF. DNA for the CDR3: TGTGCCAGCAGTTCCGACGGCGGCGACTATGGCTACACCTTC.

The V call is TRBV15, the J call TRBJ2-7, with 8 bases aligning to TRBD1. The germline V gene encodes CDR1 LNHNV and CDR2 YYDKDF (reference sequence). The V segment lost 1 base and the J segment 4 bases; nucleotides outside the gene matches: 3. CDR3 length equals 14 residues. CDR3 in amino acids: CATSRGQGSYEQYF. Written as DNA, the CDR3 is TGTGCCACCAGCAGAGGACAGGGGTCGTACGAGCAGTACTTC.

The rearrangement uses TRBV19 and TRBJ2-1; 12 nucleotides agree with TRBD2. Trimming cost V 5 bases and J 9 bases; bases outside gene matches: 8. CDR1 and CDR2 from the germline V gene are LNHDA and SQIVND (reference sequence). CDR3 length: 15 residues. CDR3 DNA: TGTGCCAGTAGTGCGACTAGCGGGAGATGGTTTGAGCAGTTCTTC. It is translated as CASSATSGRWFEQFF.

The chain carries TRBV4-1 and TRBJ1-4, with 8 bases aligning to TRBD1. This CDR3 is 15 amino acids long. Germline V gives CDR1 MGHRA, CDR2 YSYEKL. After removal of 4 bases from V and 3 bases from J, the junction contained 4 bases not matched to a gene. The CDR3 loop reads CASSPLQGANEKLFF. DNA for the CDR3: TGCGCCAGCAGCCCTCTACAGGGGGCTAATGAAAAACTGTTTTTT.

The chain has TRBV9 and TRBJ1-1, with D maybe TRBD1 (6 bases). CDR3 length: 15 amino acids. Trimming pared 2 bases from V and 2 bases from J, leaving 13 bases between. Germline V gives CDR1 SGDLS, CDR2 YYNGEE. This CDR3 reads CASSVRTDTNTEAFF. In DNA form, the CDR3 reads TGTGCCAGCAGCGTTCGGACAGATACCAACACTGAAGCTTTCTTT.

The chain links TRBV7-2 to TRBJ2-3, with D perhaps matching TRBD2 (6 bases). Germline CDR1 SGHTA, CDR2 FQGNSA. The V gene lost 9 bases and the J gene lost 6 bases, with 13 bases spanning the gap. This CDR3 region has 12 residues. CDR3 region: CASRRGLDTQYF. As DNA, the CDR3 is TGTGCCAGTAGGAGGGGTTTGGATACGCAGTATTTT. Combining the CDR3 with reference TRBV7-2 and TRBJ2-3 gives the whole variable domain GAGVSQSPSNKVTEKGKDVELRCDPISGHTALYWYRQSLGQGLEFLIYFQGNSAPDKSGLPSDRFSAERTGGSVSTLTIQRTQQEDSAVYLCASRRGLDTQYFGPGTRLTVL.

This chain's CDR3 is CASSLVRGSTDTQYF. Written as DNA, the CDR3 is TGCGCCAGCAGCTTGGTCCGGGGTTCCACAGATACGCAGTATTTT. The chain employs TRBV5-1 and TRBJ2-3; D possibly corresponds to TRBD2 (5 bases). The ends were cut back, 0 bases at V and 2 bases at J, with 10 bases in the middle. This CDR3 has 15 residues. The germline V gene has CDR1 SGHRS and CDR2 YFSETQ. Based on the CDR3 plus reference TRBV5-1 and TRBJ2-3, the full variable domain is KAGVTQTPRYLIKTRGQQVTLSCSPISGHRSVSWYQQTPGQGLQFLFEYFSETQRNKGNFPGRFSGRQFSNSRSEMNVSTLELGDSALYLCASSLVRGSTDTQYFGPGTRLTVL.

This chain links TRBV2 with TRBJ2-1; possibly TRBD1 for D (5 bases). This CDR3 spans 14 amino acids. V lost 3 bases, J lost 12 bases, and 18 bases lay in between. CDR1 is SNHLY and CDR2 is FYNNEI in the germline V gene. CDR3 protein: CASSDPDSSSVQFF. CDR3 coding DNA: TGTGCCAGCAGTGATCCCGACAGTTCTAGTGTGCAGTTCTTC.

The V and J genes are TRBV10-1 and TRBJ2-4; D is ambiguous. V shed 5 bases and J shed 8 bases, with 16 bases lying between them. The CDR3 length is 14 residues. The germline gives CDR1 WNHNN, CDR2 SYGVQD (reference sequence). The CDR3, as DNA: TGCGCCAGCAGTCCCGACGAATTTGAGGACATTCAGTACTTC. Translating it yields CASSPDEFEDIQYF.

The chain has TRBV7-2 and TRBJ2-1; D possibly corresponds to TRBD2 (6 bases). The V gene's germline CDR1 is SGHTA and CDR2 FQGNSA. V was cut by 4 bases and J by 8 bases, with 18 bases left in between. The CDR3 is 15 residues long. CDR3 bases: TGTGCCAGCAGCTACGGGAGCGGGTCTGGGGATGAGCAGTTCTTC. It translates to CASSYGSGSGDEQFF.

The chain employs TRBV7-3 and TRBJ2-7; D possibly corresponds to TRBD1 (5 bases). The CDR3 is made up of 13 amino acids. Trimming shortened V by 2 bases and J by 6 bases, and 11 bases separated the two germline ends. Germline CDR1 and CDR2: SGHTA and FQGTGA. The CDR3 DNA follows: TGTGCCAGCAGCTTACAACAGGAACGCGAGCAGTACTTC. Protein: CASSLQQEREQYF.

The rearrangement links TRBV6-5 to TRBJ2-1, with 12 bases identical to TRBD2. With 2 bases clipped from V and 10 bases from J, the junction kept 6 bases outside the gene matches. CDR3 length: 15 residues. Germline-derived CDR1 and CDR2 are MNHEY and SVGAGI. CDR3 region: CASSYRTSGMGEQFF. The CDR3 DNA sequence: TGTGCCAGCAGTTACCGGACTAGCGGGATGGGGGAGCAGTTCTTC.

V is TRBV18 and J is TRBJ1-1; 12 nucleotides align to TRBD1. V gave up 6 bases and J gave up 3 bases; unmatched junction bases: 11. The germline V gene has CDR1 KGHSH and CDR2 LQKENI. This CDR3 region has 17 residues. The CDR3 nucleotides read TGTGCCAGCTCGCTTCTGGGACAGGGGGCAATATACACTGAAGCTTTCTTT. Translation gives CASSLLGQGAIYTEAFF.

The chain is built from TRBV4-1 and TRBJ1-5; 10 bases agree with TRBD1. V lost 2 bases and J lost 7; bases outside the gene matches: 8. The CDR3 has 16 amino acids. CDR1 is MGHRA and CDR2 is YSYEKL in the germline V gene. In DNA, the CDR3 is TGCGCCAGCAGCCAATTGACAGGGGGCCATGGGCAGCCCCAGCATTTT. Translated: CASSQLTGGHGQPQHF.

The V gene is TRBV30, the J gene TRBJ1-1, with D possibly being TRBD1 (6 bases). The V and J ends lost 1 base and 1 base respectively, with 10 bases between them. The germline CDR1 and CDR2 sequences are GTSNPN and SVGIG (reference sequence). The CDR3 is made up of 14 amino acids. The CDR3 DNA reads TGTGCCTGGAGTGAGGGACACTCGAACACTGAAGCTTTCTTT. Encoded protein: CAWSEGHSNTEAFF.

The chain recombines TRBV4-1 with TRBJ1-5; TRBD1 matches 10 bases. The CDR3 is made up of 15 amino acids. The germline gives CDR1 MGHRA, CDR2 YSYEKL. After removal of 4 bases from V and 3 bases from J, the junction contained 3 bases not matched to a gene. For the CDR3, the DNA is TGCGCCAGCAGCCTGGACAGGGGGACCAATCAGCCCCAGCATTTT. Translating gives CASSLDRGTNQPQHF.